Described below is a single T cell receptor (beta chain) sequence and its context. The treatment was: randomized to nivolumab then ipilimumab (arm A) or the reverse (arm B). Sorted cells were live CD3+CD8+, lacking CD19 and CD56, from PBMCs. The sample belongs to a study of sequential checkpoint blockade in melanoma. Method: immunoSEQ multiplex PCR; TCRdb's copy keeps in-frame clones and lacks some. The table records tens of thousands of clones, approximately 86% of them present only once. Losses at the gene ends were 6 bases for V and 2 bases for J; bases not matched to a gene: 10. Looked up from germline, CDR1 is LNHDA and CDR2 is SQIVND (reference sequence). This CDR3 region has 16 residues.

Material: CD8+ T cells sorted from blood (inferred from file names), obtained from a patient given nivolumab and ipilimumab in sequence. The sequence was obtained from a human donor with melanoma. The genes are TRBV19 and TRBJ2-1; TRBD1 agrees at 7 bases. This CDR3 is CASSPIRDRAYNEQFF. In nucleotides, the CDR3 is TGTGCCAGTAGCCCGATTCGGGACAGAGCCTACAATGAGCAGTTCTTC.